Listed here are 22 T cell receptor beta chains from one sample, sequenced in a study of CD8+ T cells in alopecia areata. Extracted from the samples, RNA was reverse transcribed into cDNA to serve as the sequencing template. TCRdb's copy holds only in-frame clones and misses some; the assay was immunoSEQ multiplex PCR. The table shows about 150,000 clones, with 45% to 60% occurring only once. This material consisted of CD8+ T cells sorted from blood, taken at week 0. The receptors originated from a human donor with alopecia areata.

The chain couples TRBV10-3 to TRBJ1-4, with D possibly TRBD1 on 5 matching bases. V was clipped by 6 bases and J by 5 bases, with 16 bases between them. The CDR3 loop spans 15 amino acids. The germline V gene has CDR1 ENHRY and CDR2 SYGVKD. The CDR3 sequence: CAIRDPGARNEKLFF. The CDR3 DNA sequence: TGTGCCATCAGAGACCCCGGGGCCCGAAATGAAAAACTGTTTTTT.

This sequence joins TRBV5-1 and TRBJ2-7; TRBD1 matches at 10 bases. This CDR3 comprises 15 residues. Germline V gene data show CDR1 as SGHRS and CDR2 as YFSETQ. The trim removed 4 bases at V and 2 bases at J, leaving 6 bases unmatched. CDR3 region: CASSPGTGVTYEQYF. For the CDR3, the DNA is TGCGCCAGCAGCCCCGGGACAGGGGTAACCTACGAGCAGTACTTC.

The gene calls are TRBV7-9 and TRBJ2-1; D gene uncertain. The germline V gene has CDR1 SEHNR and CDR2 FQNEAQ (reference sequence). This CDR3 contains 14 residues. V lost 5 bases to trimming and J lost 10 bases, with 18 bases between them. The DNA for the CDR3 is TGTGCCAGCAGCGCCTCGGATTGGACCCTAGAGCAGTTCTTC. Encoded protein: CASSASDWTLEQFF.

V and J are TRBV5-6 and TRBJ1-1; 7 bases are a match to TRBD1. The CDR3 has 16 residues. V lost 2 bases, J lost 4 bases, and 11 bases stayed unmatched. Germline V CDR1 and CDR2: SGHDT, YYEEEE. Here the CDR3 reads CASSFVGEGAATEAFF. CDR3 DNA sequence: TGTGCCAGCAGCTTTGTTGGAGAGGGGGCCGCCACTGAAGCTTTCTTT. Looking up the rest from reference TRBV5-6 and TRBJ1-1 gives the full variable domain: DAGVTQSPTHLIKTRGQQVTLRCSPKSGHDTVSWYQQALGQGPQFIFQYYEEEERQRGNFPDRFSGHQFPNYSSELNVNALLLGDSALYLCASSFVGEGAATEAFFGQGTRLTVV.

The sample holds one count of this clone. The V call is TRBV2, the J call TRBJ2-3; the match to TRBD2 covers 7 bases. This CDR3 spans 17 amino acids. With 4 bases clipped from V and 2 bases from J, the junction kept 12 bases outside the gene matches. Germline V gene sequence: CDR1 SNHLY, CDR2 FYNNEI. DNA of the CDR3: TGTGCCAGCAGTGCCCTCCTTTCTAGCGGACACACAGATACGCAGTATTTT. Translating gives CASSALLSSGHTDTQYF.

The rearrangement joins TRBV6-6 to TRBJ1-2, with D possibly TRBD1 on 6 matching bases. Trimming cost V 4 bases and J 6 bases, with 12 bases left between them. The CDR3 contains 13 residues. Germline CDR1 and CDR2: MNHNY and SVGAGI (reference sequence). CDR3 in amino acids: CASSSRDIHGYTF. The DNA of the CDR3 is TGTGCCAGCAGTTCCCGGGACATACATGGCTACACCTTC.

This clone was seen only a few times. This rearrangement joins TRBV4-3 to TRBJ2-7; D gene ambiguous. The CDR3 has 13 residues. The V end lost 3 bases, the J end lost 5 bases, and 11 bases lay between the germline ends. The germline V gene has CDR1 LGHNA and CDR2 YSLEER. The CDR3: CASSQAPWDEQYF. The CDR3, as DNA: TGCGCCAGCAGCCAGGCCCCCTGGGACGAGCAGTACTTC.

V usage is TRBV29-1 and J usage is TRBJ2-1, with TRBD1 matching 8 bases. The ends lost 6 bases at V and 2 bases at J; junction bases unmatched: 9. Germline assignment: CDR1 SQVTM and CDR2 ANQGSEA. The CDR3 sequence is 15 residues long. CDR3 sequence reads: CSVKTGTGPYNEQFF. The DNA for the CDR3 is TGCAGCGTAAAAACCGGGACAGGACCCTACAATGAGCAGTTCTTC.

Here the CDR3 reads CASSLYGLGAEAFF. CDR3 nucleotide sequence: TGCGCCAGCAGCTTGTATGGGTTGGGGGCTGAAGCTTTCTTT. The V gene is TRBV5-1, the J gene TRBJ1-1, with TRBD1 as a possible D gene (5 bases). The V and J ends lost 1 base and 6 bases respectively, with 13 bases between them. Per the germline V gene, CDR1 is SGHRS and CDR2 is YFSETQ. This CDR3 comprises 14 residues.

This chain links TRBV13 with TRBJ1-6; D may be TRBD1 (5 bases). CDR1 and CDR2 from the germline V gene are PRHDT and FYEKMQ (reference sequence). This CDR3 spans 17 amino acids. The ends were cut back, 5 bases at V and 3 bases at J, with 17 bases in the middle. This CDR3 is CASSPRRGGNYNSPLHF. In DNA, the CDR3 is TGTGCCAGCAGCCCTAGGCGGGGGGGGAACTATAATTCACCCCTCCACTTT.

V gene TRBV30 combines with J gene TRBJ1-3, with D perhaps matching TRBD1 (5 bases). CDR1 GTSNPN and CDR2 SVGIG come from the germline V gene (reference sequence). This CDR3 region has 13 residues. The germline V and J ends were trimmed by 8 bases and 2 bases, with 13 bases remaining between them. CDR3 coding DNA: TGTGCCCGCGGGGACGGGACTGGAAACACCATATATTTT. This sequence encodes CARGDGTGNTIYF.

This chain connects TRBV11-2 to TRBJ2-5; D remains ambiguous. V shed 3 bases and J shed 5 bases, with 19 bases lying between them. Looked up from germline, CDR1 is SGHAT and CDR2 is FQNNGV. The CDR3 consists of 16 residues. This chain's CDR3 is CASSFLSSAISETQYF. The CDR3 nucleotides read TGTGCCAGCAGCTTCCTATCTTCCGCTATCTCGGAGACCCAGTACTTC.

This chain connects TRBV19 to TRBJ2-7, with D uncertain. This CDR3 has 12 amino acids. Trimming took off 9 bases at V and 3 bases at J, with 12 bases between the two ends. Germline V gene data show CDR1 as LNHDA and CDR2 as SQIVND (reference sequence). CDR3 region: CASSGANYEQYF. The CDR3 DNA reads as TGTGCCAGCTCAGGAGCAAACTACGAGCAGTACTTC.

The chain links TRBV4-3 to TRBJ2-7, with 9 bases identical to TRBD1. Germline V lookup: CDR1 LGHNA, CDR2 YSLEER. V dropped 0 bases and J dropped 6; count of bases not matched to a gene: 9. CDR3 size: 16 residues. CDR3 protein: CASSQELRQGVAEQYF. The CDR3 coding sequence is TGCGCCAGCAGCCAAGAATTGAGACAGGGGGTGGCCGAGCAGTACTTC.

The genes are TRBV30 and TRBJ2-1, with D possibly matching TRBD2 (7 bases). Trimming stripped 4 bases from V and 6 bases from J, with 16 bases between. Germline V gene sequence: CDR1 GTSNPN, CDR2 SVGIG (reference sequence). The CDR3 is made up of 14 amino acids. CDR3 amino acids: CAWTGGAGGNEQFF. In nucleotides, the CDR3 is TGTGCCTGGACTGGGGGGGCCGGGGGCAATGAGCAGTTCTTC. Combining the CDR3 with reference TRBV30 and TRBJ2-1 gives the whole variable domain SQTIHQWPATLVQPVGSPLSLECTVEGTSNPNLYWYRQAAGRGLQLLFYSVGIGQISSEVPQNLSASRPQDRQFILSSKKLLLSDSGFYLCAWTGGAGGNEQFFGPGTRLTVL.

The rearrangement uses TRBV30 and TRBJ1-2; D call uncertain. This CDR3 has 14 residues. In germline, CDR1 is GTSNPN, CDR2 SVGIG (reference sequence). Between the trimmed V and J ends, which lost 3 bases and 6 bases, there was a span of 17 bases. The CDR3: CAWRADGQADGYTF. The CDR3, as DNA: TGTGCCTGGAGGGCCGACGGGCAGGCGGATGGCTACACCTTC.

This clone has more than one count but fewer than ten. The chain uses TRBV7-2 and TRBJ2-1, with D maybe TRBD2 (6 bases). Per the germline V gene, CDR1 is SGHTA and CDR2 is FQGNSA. V shed 1 base and J shed 3 bases, with 10 bases lying between them. The CDR3 is made up of 15 amino acids. CDR3 loop: CASSLGAGFYNEQFF. CDR3 in DNA: TGTGCCAGCAGCTTAGGGGCGGGGTTCTACAATGAGCAGTTCTTC.

Turning to this clone: This sample also contains other DNA sequences that code for the same CDR3. The V and J genes are TRBV30 and TRBJ1-1; 7 positions agree with TRBD1. Looked up from germline, CDR1 is GTSNPN and CDR2 is SVGIG (reference sequence). There are 12 residues in the CDR3. V shed 1 base, J shed 7 bases, and the junction held 3 bases outside the gene matches. The CDR3 region is CAWSATGDEAFF. For the CDR3, the DNA is TGTGCCTGGAGTGCCACAGGGGATGAAGCTTTCTTT.

The chain joins TRBV25-1 to TRBJ1-1, with 8 nucleotides matching TRBD1. The CDR3 covers 13 residues. Germline CDR1 MGHDK, CDR2 SYGVNS. Germline trimming cut 5 bases from V and 11 bases from J; bases unmatched to any gene: 10. The CDR3, as DNA: TGTGCCAGCAGTTATGGGGACAGGAAGCGGGCTTTCTTT. Amino acid sequence: CASSYGDRKRAFF.

This clone came up a few times. This chain uses TRBV30 with TRBJ1-1; 7 positions agree with TRBD1. The CDR3 contains 12 residues. V gave up 5 bases and J gave up 6 bases; unmatched junction bases: 6. CDR1 GTSNPN and CDR2 SVGIG come from the germline V gene (reference sequence). The DNA of the CDR3 is TGTGCCTGGGAGACAGGGAGCCCTGAAGCTTTCTTT. Its translation is CAWETGSPEAFF.

J is TRBJ2-2 and V is TRBV6-5; 8 positions match TRBD1. The V gene end was trimmed by 4 bases and the J gene end by 1 base; junction bases not matched to a gene: 2. The CDR3 loop spans 15 amino acids. Germline CDR1 and CDR2: MNHEY and SVGAGI. CDR3 DNA sequence: TGTGCCAGCAGTTCCGGGACAGGGAACACCGGGGAGCTGTTTTTT. This translates into CASSSGTGNTGELFF.

The J gene is TRBJ1-4, the V gene TRBV6-6; D is unclear. Germline V lookup: CDR1 MNHNY, CDR2 SVGAGI (reference sequence). This CDR3 has 14 amino acids. V was trimmed by 5 bases and J by 0 bases, leaving 7 bases between them. CDR3: CASSAIATNEKLFF. CDR3 in DNA: TGTGCCAGCAGTGCTATTGCAACTAATGAAAAACTGTTTTTT.